What follows is one T cell receptor (beta chain) and its context. The method was immunoSEQ multiplex PCR; TCRdb's version includes in-frame clones alone and lacks a portion of them. The repertoire holds around 270,000 clones, with 88% as singletons. Germline assignment: CDR1 SNHLY and CDR2 FYNNEI. This CDR3 comprises 17 residues. V lost 6 bases to trimming and J lost 1 base, with 22 bases between them. This record belongs to a study of blood T cell repertoires in COVID-19. On the study more broadly: The origin of the acute and convalescent COVID-19 samples was the United States, Italy and Spain.

This clonotype originated in a man in his 60s who had recovered from COVID-19. The V call is TRBV2, the J call TRBJ2-7; perhaps TRBD1 as D (6 bases). Sequencing used peripheral blood. This chain's CDR3 is CASRWLTQGSQSYEQYF. The CDR3 coding sequence is TGTGCCAGCAGATGGTTGACGCAGGGGTCACAATCCTACGAGCAGTACTTC. Looking up the rest from reference TRBV2 and TRBJ2-7 gives the full variable domain: EPEVTQTPSHQVTQMGQEVILRCVPISNHLYFYWYRQILGQKVEFLVSFYNNEISEKSEIFDDQFSVERPDGSNFTLKIRSTKLEDSAMYFCASRWLTQGSQSYEQYFGPGTRLTVT.